Following are 25 T cell receptor beta chains from one sample sequenced in a study of monozygotic twins with inflammatory bowel disease. TCRdb reprocessed the 5' RACE reads, with one entry per CDR3 protein and no DNA. Recorded for this sample: more than 95,000 distinct CDR3 sequences. The sequencing input was blood. The origin of the receptors is a human donor with ulcerative colitis or Crohn's disease, or a healthy co-twin of an affected twin (not recorded which).

The chain couples TRBV20-1 to TRBJ2-7; with no DNA, the TCRdb D assignment of TRBD1 cannot be verified. The germline V gene has CDR1 DFQATT and CDR2 SNEGSKA (reference sequence). This CDR3 comprises 13 residues. CDR3 protein: CSAREPGSYEQYF.

This rearrangement joins TRBV6-2 or TRBV6-3 to TRBJ2-2; the D call of TRBD2 rests on TCRdb alone, since no DNA is present to check it. The CDR3 consists of 15 residues. The germline gives CDR1 MNHEY, CDR2 SVGEGT. CDR3 amino acids: CASRTGLGNTGELFF.

The chain recombines TRBV29-1 with TRBJ1-2. CDR1 and CDR2 from the germline V gene are SQVTM and ANQGSEA. The CDR3 length is 13 residues. This CDR3 reads CSVGVDLNYGYTF.

CDR3 residues: CASSVGTSGNPYEQYF. The chain employs TRBV9 and TRBJ2-7; TCRdb's D gene call, TRBD2, goes unchecked for lack of DNA. This CDR3 comprises 16 residues. Germline loops: CDR1 SGDLS, CDR2 YYNGEE.

The CDR3 is CASSRVRGTHAQPQHF. The chain joins TRBV23-1 to TRBJ1-5. TRBV23-1 has ORF status, its function being uncertain. The CDR3 loop spans 16 amino acids.

Here the CDR3 reads CASSSGFSNQPQHF. The chain recombines TRBV12-3 or TRBV12-4 with TRBJ1-5. CDR3 length equals 14 residues.

The gene calls are TRBV5-6 and TRBJ1-2; the D call from TCRdb, TRBD1, cannot be confirmed without DNA. The V gene's germline CDR1 is SGHDT and CDR2 YYEEEE. This CDR3 is 15 amino acids long. CDR3 residues: CASSLSGRGGYGYTF.

This chain links TRBV4-3 with TRBJ2-7; the TCRdb call, TRBD1, lacks DNA for checking. Germline CDR1 reads LGHNA; CDR2 reads YSLEER. The CDR3 is 15 amino acids. The chain's CDR3 is CASSQDTGQHYEQYF.

The chain is built from TRBV3-1 and TRBJ2-7; without DNA, the TCRdb call of TRBD1 cannot be checked. The CDR3 length is 14 residues. The germline V gene has CDR1 LGHDT and CDR2 YNNKEL (reference sequence). CDR3 sequence: CASSQVRTAYEQYF.

V gene TRBV24-1 combines with J gene TRBJ2-1; there is no DNA to check the TCRdb D call of TRBD1. CDR3 length: 13 residues. Germline lookup yields CDR1 KGHDR and CDR2 SFDVKD. The CDR3 here is CATSERGDGEQFF.

The chain recombines TRBV6-2 or TRBV6-3 with TRBJ2-7; without DNA, the TCRdb call of TRBD1 cannot be checked. This CDR3 comprises 18 residues. Germline values: CDR1 MNHEY, CDR2 SVGEGT. The CDR3 spells CASRPTPGQGALSYEQYF.

This chain uses TRBV20-1 with TRBJ2-1; TCRdb proposes TRBD1, but this gene call is untestable without DNA. This CDR3 region has 13 residues. Germline V gene sequence: CDR1 DFQATT, CDR2 SNEGSKA (reference sequence). The chain's CDR3 is CSAGGQVSNEQFF.

This rearrangement joins TRBV27 to TRBJ1-2. Germline CDR1 is MNHEY and CDR2 is SMNVEV (reference sequence). The CDR3 runs to 15 residues. The CDR3 here is CASTYVYGRREGYTF.

The J gene is TRBJ2-7, the V gene TRBV20-1; TCRdb proposes TRBD1, but this gene call is untestable without DNA. The V gene's germline CDR1 is DFQATT and CDR2 SNEGSKA (reference sequence). This CDR3 region has 17 residues. CDR3 loop: CSAAGAGVSTPGYEQYF.

The chain has TRBV5-1 and TRBJ2-2. Per germline, CDR1 SGHRS and CDR2 YFSETQ. This CDR3 region has 15 residues. This CDR3 reads CASSLLVFNTGELFF.

V and J are TRBV20-1 and TRBJ2-7; there is no DNA to check the TCRdb D call of TRBD2. This CDR3 region has 14 residues. Germline assignment: CDR1 DFQATT and CDR2 SNEGSKA (reference sequence). CDR3 in amino acids: CSARGGSGPHEQYF.

The chain links TRBV27 to TRBJ2-5; TCRdb picks TRBD2, but there is no DNA to check that call. This CDR3 comprises 16 residues. CDR1 and CDR2 from the germline V gene are MNHEY and SMNVEV (reference sequence). CDR3 sequence reads: CASRNRGTSGQETQYF.

V is TRBV28 and J is TRBJ2-7; the TCRdb call, TRBD1, lacks DNA for checking. CDR3 length: 15 amino acids. CDR1 MDHEN and CDR2 SYDVKM come from the germline V gene. The CDR3 region is CASSFLGPRPYEQYF.

The V gene is TRBV28, the J gene TRBJ1-5; the TCRdb D gene call, TRBD1, has no DNA to confirm it. This CDR3 region has 16 residues. CDR1 MDHEN and CDR2 SYDVKM come from the germline V gene. The CDR3 loop is CASSRGGGRYNQPQHF. The full variable domain, completed using reference TRBV28 and TRBJ1-5, is DVKVTQSSRYLVKRTGEKVFLECVQDMDHENMFWYRQDPGLGLRLIYFSYDVKMKEKGDIPEGYSVSREKKERFSLILESASTNQTSMYLCASSRGGGRYNQPQHFGDGTRLSIL.

The V gene is TRBV24-1, the J gene TRBJ2-1; TCRdb's D call of TRBD2 is untestable without DNA. CDR1 is KGHDR, CDR2 SFDVKD, per germline. The CDR3 has 17 residues. The CDR3: CATSDHLYGTSVPEQFF.

V is TRBV4-3 and J is TRBJ1-1; TCRdb picks TRBD1, but there is no DNA to check that call. This CDR3 region has 14 residues. Per germline, CDR1 LGHNA and CDR2 YSLEER. The CDR3 reads CATRYGTTNTEAFF.

The genes are TRBV7-8 and TRBJ2-7; TCRdb lists TRBD1, though no DNA is available to test this call. CDR1 and CDR2 (germline): SGHVS, FQNEAQ. This CDR3 is 14 amino acids long. CDR3 residues: CASSSGDQYYEQYF.

This chain links TRBV24-1 with TRBJ2-1; the TCRdb D gene call, TRBD2, has no DNA to confirm it. The V gene's germline CDR1 is KGHDR and CDR2 SFDVKD. The CDR3 runs to 13 residues. The CDR3 loop reads CATAGYWENEQFF.

CDR3 sequence reads: CATSGTADTQYF. The J gene is TRBJ2-3, the V gene TRBV24-1. Germline V gives CDR1 KGHDR, CDR2 SFDVKD. The CDR3 extends over 12 amino acids.

V and J are TRBV20-1 and TRBJ2-1; the TRBD2 assignment by TCRdb is unverifiable without DNA. Germline lookup yields CDR1 DFQATT and CDR2 SNEGSKA (reference sequence). This CDR3 comprises 16 residues. This CDR3 is CSARGLASGSSDEQFF.